Listed here is a single T cell receptor (beta chain). The data were taken from a study of blood T cell repertoires in COVID-19. In the study overall: Collection of acute and convalescent COVID-19 samples took place in the United States, Italy and Spain. PBMCs, B-cell-depleted T cells, or T cells were the source of the cDNA or gDNA that made up the material.

With 4 bases clipped from V and 3 bases from J, the junction kept 7 bases outside the gene matches. CDR1 and CDR2 (germline): LNHDA, SQIVND (reference sequence). The CDR3 is 16 amino acids. The authors' processing: From reference gene primer amplification, estimates of nucleated cell counts were derived. The table came from immunoSEQ multiplex PCR; TCRdb's copy has only in-frame clones and leaves some out. V and J calls and clone size come straight from that table; D and trimming were deduced from the DNA. Here the sample spans about 81,000 clones, more than 70% being singletons. The source is a human donor in a cohort sampled during active COVID-19. Sequenced: peripheral blood. The gene calls are TRBV19 and TRBJ2-3, with TRBD1 matching over 10 bases. For the CDR3, the DNA is TGTGCCAGTAGTAGGACAGGGGGTGCTTTTACAGATACGCAGTATTTT. Amino acid sequence: CASSRTGGAFTDTQYF.